This T cell receptor (beta chain) came from a study of blood T cell repertoires in COVID-19. Looking at the study overall: Both acute and convalescent COVID-19 samples were obtained from the United States, Italy and Spain. T cells, B-cell-depleted T cells, or PBMCs provided the cDNA or gDNA that served as material.

In the original workflow: The authors estimated nucleated cell counts from reference gene primer amplification. Clones were sequenced by immunoSEQ multiplex PCR, and TCRdb holds only the in-frame ones, with some missing. That table supplies the V and J calls and clone size; D and trimming were determined from the DNA. The sample has more than 150,000 clones, around 80% seen once; the top ten hold roughly 2.8%. Germline loops: CDR1 MDHEN, CDR2 SYDVKM. The CDR3 is 15 amino acids. V shed 3 bases and J shed 4 bases, with 15 bases lying between them. The J gene is TRBJ2-5, the V gene TRBV28, with D perhaps TRBD2 (7 bases). The sequence came from a woman older than 75 with active or convalescent COVID-19. Sequenced material: peripheral blood. CDR3 loop: CASSFGGGYRETQYF. The CDR3 coding sequence is TGTGCCAGCAGTTTCGGCGGGGGCTATCGAGAGACCCAGTACTTC. Full variable domain (missing parts from reference TRBV28 and TRBJ2-5): DVKVTQSSRYLVKRTGEKVFLECVQDMDHENMFWYRQDPGLGLRLIYFSYDVKMKEKGDIPEGYSVSREKKERFSLILESASTNQTSMYLCASSFGGGYRETQYFGPGTRLLVL.